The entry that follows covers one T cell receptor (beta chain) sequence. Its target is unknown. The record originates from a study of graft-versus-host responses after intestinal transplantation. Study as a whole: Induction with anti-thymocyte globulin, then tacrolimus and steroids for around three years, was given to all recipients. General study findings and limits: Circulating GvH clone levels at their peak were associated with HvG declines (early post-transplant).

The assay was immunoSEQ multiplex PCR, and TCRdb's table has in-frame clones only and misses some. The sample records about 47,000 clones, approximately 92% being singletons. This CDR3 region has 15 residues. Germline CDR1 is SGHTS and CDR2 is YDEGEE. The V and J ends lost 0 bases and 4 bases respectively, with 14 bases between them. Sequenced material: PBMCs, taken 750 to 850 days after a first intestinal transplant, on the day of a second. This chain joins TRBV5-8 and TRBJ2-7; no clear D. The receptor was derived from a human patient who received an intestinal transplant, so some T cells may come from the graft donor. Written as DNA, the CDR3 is TGTGCCAGCAGCTTGGAAAGGGTTCTCTTATACGAGCAGTACTTC. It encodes CASSLERVLLYEQYF. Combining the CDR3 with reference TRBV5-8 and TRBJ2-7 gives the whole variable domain EAGVTQSPTHLIKTRGQQATLRCSPISGHTSVYWYQQALGLGLQFLLWYDEGEERNRGNFPPRFSGRQFPNYSSELNVNALELEDSALYLCASSLERVLLYEQYFGPGTRLTVT.